This TCR beta chain was found in a study of cytomegalovirus exposure and HLA in healthy donors. This CDR3 has 14 residues. Per the germline V gene, CDR1 is SGDLS and CDR2 is YYNGEE. The trim removed 3 bases at V and 1 base at J, leaving 1 base unmatched. Findings of the study overall: A later analysis linked a missense DCLRE1C variant to TCR beta V- and J-gene trimming. Within an earlier analysis, most TCR beta V segments proved productive either about 90% or about 30% of the time. In a later analysis, common viral pathogens appeared linked to several of the most significant clusters. Rare TCR sequences predominated, though certain public TCRs were found in many donors.

Points on this clone: The target antigen is unknown.

The PCR was carried out with 60 Vbeta primers and 13 Jbeta primers. Here immunoSEQ multiplex PCR was the method, and the copy in TCRdb shows in-frame clones only, minus some. Of over 90,000 clones in the sample, around 77% are singletons; the top ten hold 8.5% to 10%. The TCR was taken from a male donor in good health and CMV-seropositive. Sequencing was carried out using PBMCs. This chain uses TRBV9 with TRBJ2-1; 7 bases map to TRBD2. The CDR3 DNA sequence: TGTGCCAGCAGCGCCGGGGGGTCCTACAATGAGCAGTTCTTC. It is translated as CASSAGGSYNEQFF.